The rows below give T cell receptor beta chains drawn from one sample of a study of blood T cell repertoires in COVID-19. Assay: immunoSEQ multiplex PCR; the TCRdb copy retains only in-frame clones and omits some. The sample yields about 120,000 clones, about 90% seen once. Material: peripheral blood. These receptors originate from a human donor in a cohort sampled during active COVID-19. Each CDR3 is given with its conserved first and last residue. Each record gives: CDR3 protein, CDR3 DNA, J gene, D gene, clone size, V gene. The D gene is left open where the match is weak. Clone size is shown for a subset of rows, as once, few, many or a class of expanded clone.

CASSSQIGTTYGYTF | TGTGCCAGCAGCTCGCAAATCGGGACAACCTATGGCTACACCTTC | TRBJ1-2 | . | . | TRBV5-4
CASSRTGGMSDTQYF | TGCGCCAGCAGCCGGACAGGGGGGATGTCAGATACGCAGTATTTT | TRBJ2-3 | TRBD1 | . | TRBV5-1
CASSDRVADQPQHF | TGTGCCAGCAGTGACCGGGTGGCTGATCAGCCCCAGCATTTT | TRBJ1-5 | . | . | TRBV6-1
CASSMGLVYNEQFF | TGTGCCAGTAGTATGGGACTGGTCTACAATGAGCAGTTCTTC | TRBJ2-1 | . | once | TRBV19
CASRPSLSGGGETQYF | TGTGCCAGCAGACCGAGTCTTAGCGGGGGGGGAGAGACCCAGTACTTC | TRBJ2-5 | TRBD2 | . | TRBV3-1/TRBV3-2
CASSLVGGTTGELFF | TGTGCCAGCAGCTTAGTGGGGGGTACGACCGGGGAGCTGTTTTTT | TRBJ2-2 | . | . | TRBV7-2
CASSIQGNYGYTF | TGTGCCAGCAGCATACAGGGAAACTATGGCTACACCTTC | TRBJ1-2 | . | few | TRBV7-9
CASSLDSANSGNTIYF | TGTGCCAGCAGCTTGGATTCCGCTAACTCTGGAAACACCATATATTTT | TRBJ1-3 | . | . | TRBV5-4
CASSPLAGLAKNIQYF | TGTGCCAGCAGCCCTCTAGCGGGTCTAGCCAAAAACATTCAGTACTTC | TRBJ2-4 | TRBD2 | . | TRBV7-9
CASSASVGGGTEAFF | TGTGCCAGCAGCGCCTCCGTAGGGGGTGGAACTGAAGCTTTCTTT | TRBJ1-1 | . | once | TRBV7-2
CASSPLIAGTAMNTEAFF | TGTGCCAGCTCACCACTTATCGCGGGTACAGCTATGAACACTGAAGCTTTCTTT | TRBJ1-1 | . | . | TRBV18
CASSPPPGAIYGYTF | TGTGCCAGCTCACCACCCCCTGGGGCGATCTATGGCTACACCTTC | TRBJ1-2 | . | . | TRBV18
CASSRGLAGSETGELFF | TGCGCCAGCAGCCGTGGACTAGCGGGAAGTGAAACCGGGGAGCTGTTTTTT | TRBJ2-2 | TRBD2 | . | TRBV5-1